The T cell receptor (beta chain) under discussion was sequenced for a study of cytomegalovirus exposure and HLA in healthy donors. The study's findings and limits: An analysis that came later showed most CMV-associated TCR beta chains appearing HLA-restricted.

This clone occurred a few times. Its antigen is not known. The study ran its PCR with 60 Vbeta and 13 Jbeta primers. Only in-frame clones appear in the TCRdb table, and some are missing; sequencing was by immunoSEQ multiplex PCR. Counted here are about 150,000 clones, about 80% occurring once; the ten biggest clones make up around 14%. V shed 2 bases and J shed 8 bases, with 14 bases lying between them. The germline gives CDR1 SGHRS, CDR2 YFSETQ. The CDR3 is 14 amino acids. Everyone who donated was a healthy bone marrow donor. The rearrangement joins TRBV5-1 to TRBJ2-1, with D perhaps TRBD2 (7 bases). The receptor comes from a woman aged 40 to 50 in good health and CMV-seronegative. Sequencing input: PBMCs. CDR3 bases: TGCGCCAGCAGCTTTGGAGGGAGGGGGGATGAGCAGTTCTTC. The encoded protein is CASSFGGRGDEQFF.